The present T cell receptor beta chain was sequenced within a study of CD8 T cells in ankylosing spondylitis. One entry per CDR3 protein, called by TCRdb with MiXCR from the 5' RACE reads. The data show some 150,000 distinct CDR3 sequences, with about an eighth seen just once and roughly 4.5% held by the top ten. Many counts were recorded for this clonotype. Germline CDR1 reads SGHVS; CDR2 reads FQNEAQ. V was clipped by 0 bases and J by 5 bases, with 11 bases between them. CDR3 length equals 14 residues. The gene calls are TRBV7-8 and TRBJ2-7; no clear D. This TCR was recovered from a female donor with ankylosing spondylitis or in good health (not recorded which). The sequencing input was blood, either unsorted or a sorted T cell fraction (not recorded which). The CDR3 loop reads CASSLARFGNEQYF. CDR3 nucleotides: TGTGCCAGCAGCTTAGCGCGGTTTGGGAACGAGCAGTACTTC.